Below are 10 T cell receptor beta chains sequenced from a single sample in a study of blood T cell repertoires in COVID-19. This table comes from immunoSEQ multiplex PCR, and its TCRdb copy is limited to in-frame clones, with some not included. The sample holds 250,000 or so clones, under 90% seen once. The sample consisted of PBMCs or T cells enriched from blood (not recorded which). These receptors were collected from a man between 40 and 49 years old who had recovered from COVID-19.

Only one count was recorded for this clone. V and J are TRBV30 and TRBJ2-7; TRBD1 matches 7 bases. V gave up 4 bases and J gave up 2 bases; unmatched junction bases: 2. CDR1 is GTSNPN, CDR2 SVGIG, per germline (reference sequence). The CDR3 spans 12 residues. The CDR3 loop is CAWKGQAYEQYF. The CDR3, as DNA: TGTGCCTGGAAAGGACAGGCCTACGAGCAGTACTTC.

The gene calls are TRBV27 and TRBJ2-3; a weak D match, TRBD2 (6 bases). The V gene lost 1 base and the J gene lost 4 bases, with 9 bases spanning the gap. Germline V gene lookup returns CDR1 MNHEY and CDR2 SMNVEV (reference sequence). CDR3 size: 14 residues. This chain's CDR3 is CASSLWRGSDTQYF. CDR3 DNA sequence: TGTGCCAGCAGTTTATGGCGGGGATCAGATACGCAGTATTTT.

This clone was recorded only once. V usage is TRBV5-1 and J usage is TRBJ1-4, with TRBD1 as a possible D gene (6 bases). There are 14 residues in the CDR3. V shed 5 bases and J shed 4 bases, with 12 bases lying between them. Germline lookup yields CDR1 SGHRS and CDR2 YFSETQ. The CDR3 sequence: CASSLTGLNEKLFF. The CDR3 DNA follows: TGCGCCAGCAGTTTGACAGGCCTTAATGAAAAACTGTTTTTT.

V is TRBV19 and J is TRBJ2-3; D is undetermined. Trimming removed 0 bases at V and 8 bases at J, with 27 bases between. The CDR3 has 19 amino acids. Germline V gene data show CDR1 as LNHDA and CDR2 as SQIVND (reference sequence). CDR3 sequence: CASSIDLFGSMAGQPTQYF. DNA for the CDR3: TGTGCCAGTAGTATAGATCTATTCGGGTCCATGGCCGGCCAACCTACGCAGTATTTT.

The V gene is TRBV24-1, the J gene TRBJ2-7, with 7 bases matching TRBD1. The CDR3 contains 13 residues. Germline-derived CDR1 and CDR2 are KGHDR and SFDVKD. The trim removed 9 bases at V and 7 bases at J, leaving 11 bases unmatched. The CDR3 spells CATGDRGSREQYF. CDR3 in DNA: TGTGCCACCGGGGACAGAGGGAGTCGGGAGCAGTACTTC.

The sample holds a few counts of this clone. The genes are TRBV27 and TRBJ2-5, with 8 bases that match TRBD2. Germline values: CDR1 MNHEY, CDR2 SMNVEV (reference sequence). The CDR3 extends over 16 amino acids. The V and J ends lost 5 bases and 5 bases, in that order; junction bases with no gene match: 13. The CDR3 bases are TGTGCCAGCAGTCCCGCCGGGAGGGGGGGAAGTGAGACCCAGTACTTC. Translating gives CASSPAGRGGSETQYF.

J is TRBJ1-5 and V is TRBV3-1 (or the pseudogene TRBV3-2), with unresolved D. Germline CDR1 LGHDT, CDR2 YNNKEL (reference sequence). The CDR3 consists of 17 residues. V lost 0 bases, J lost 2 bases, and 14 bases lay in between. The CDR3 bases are TGTGCCAGCAGCCAAGATAAGCTCCTCGAGGGCAATCAGCCCCAGCATTTT. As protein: CASSQDKLLEGNQPQHF.

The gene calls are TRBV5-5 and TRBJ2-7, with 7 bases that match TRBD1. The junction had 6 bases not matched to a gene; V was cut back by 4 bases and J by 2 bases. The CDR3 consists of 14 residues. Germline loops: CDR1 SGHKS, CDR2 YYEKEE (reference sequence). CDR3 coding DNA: TGTGCCAGCAGCACCCGACAGGGAACCTACGAGCAGTACTTC. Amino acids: CASSTRQGTYEQYF.

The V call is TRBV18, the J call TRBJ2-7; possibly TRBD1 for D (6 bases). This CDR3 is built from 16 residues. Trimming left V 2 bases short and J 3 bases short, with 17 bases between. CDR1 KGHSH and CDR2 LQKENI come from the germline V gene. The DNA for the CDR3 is TGTGCCAGCTCACCAACTATCAAACAGGGTCACTACGAGCAGTACTTC. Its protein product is CASSPTIKQGHYEQYF.

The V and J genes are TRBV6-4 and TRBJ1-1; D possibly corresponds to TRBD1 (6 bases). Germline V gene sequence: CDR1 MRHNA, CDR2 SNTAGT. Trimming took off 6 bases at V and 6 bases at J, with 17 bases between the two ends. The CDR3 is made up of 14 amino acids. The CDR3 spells CASRPEGDRAEAFF. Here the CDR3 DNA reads TGTGCCAGCAGGCCCGAGGGGGATCGCGCTGAAGCTTTCTTT.